Below are 21 T cell receptor beta chains sequenced from a single sample in a study of blood T cell repertoires in COVID-19. Profiling relied on immunoSEQ multiplex PCR, and the TCRdb table lists in-frame clones only, not all of them. The sample gives about 160,000 clones, 82% of which show up once; about 7.7% is in the top ten. The sample taken for sequencing was peripheral blood. The receptors stem from a woman aged 40-49 years with COVID-19, enrolled during active disease.

The chain recombines TRBV19 with TRBJ1-3; D might be TRBD1 (6 bases). The CDR3 length is 17 residues. In germline, CDR1 is LNHDA, CDR2 SQIVND (reference sequence). V lost 5 bases, J lost 0 bases, and 17 bases lay in between. This CDR3 reads CASSYRQAAASGNTIYF. The DNA of the CDR3 is TGTGCCAGTAGTTATAGACAGGCGGCTGCCTCTGGAAACACCATATATTTT.

The chain carries TRBV3-1 (or the pseudogene TRBV3-2) and TRBJ2-5; a weak D match, TRBD1 (5 bases). The V and J ends lost 0 bases and 7 bases respectively, with 15 bases between them. Germline assignment: CDR1 LGHDT and CDR2 YNNKEL (reference sequence). This CDR3 is built from 15 residues. The CDR3 sequence: CASSQDTGYIGTQYF. The DNA of the CDR3 is TGTGCCAGCAGCCAAGACACAGGCTACATCGGGACCCAGTACTTC.

The chain couples TRBV20-1 to TRBJ2-7; tentative D call: TRBD2 (5 bases). The CDR3 spans 11 residues. Per germline, CDR1 DFQATT and CDR2 SNEGSKA (reference sequence). V was trimmed by 6 bases and J by 6 bases, leaving 12 bases between them. DNA for the CDR3: TGCAGTGCACTACTAGTTTCCGAGCAGTACTTC. This codes for CSALLVSEQYF.

This chain joins TRBV27 and TRBJ2-3, with 7 bases fitting TRBD1. V was pared by 8 bases and J by 1 base, with 9 bases of the junction left unmatched. There are 15 residues in the CDR3. Germline values: CDR1 MNHEY, CDR2 SMNVEV (reference sequence). For the CDR3, the DNA is TGTGCCAGCGCTGACAGGGCGTTTGGCACAGATACGCAGTATTTT. Amino acid sequence: CASADRAFGTDTQYF.

V is TRBV13 and J is TRBJ1-2, with 9 bases identical to TRBD1. This CDR3 comprises 14 residues. In germline, CDR1 is PRHDT, CDR2 FYEKMQ (reference sequence). V was clipped by 2 bases and J by 7 bases; unmatched bases: 5. The CDR3: CASSLRQGEGGYTF. CDR3 nucleotide sequence: TGTGCCAGCAGCTTAAGACAGGGGGAAGGTGGCTACACCTTC.

This clone occurred once. The chain recombines TRBV11-2 with TRBJ2-2; D gene ambiguous. With 5 bases removed from V and 6 bases from J, the gap between germline ends came to 10 bases. Germline loops: CDR1 SGHAT, CDR2 FQNNGV. This CDR3 has 13 residues. This CDR3 reads CASSLGEAGELFF. CDR3 DNA: TGTGCCAGCAGCCTCGGCGAGGCCGGGGAGCTGTTTTTT.

This clone was detected only once. V is TRBV2 and J is TRBJ1-2, with D possibly being TRBD1 (5 bases). In germline, CDR1 is SNHLY, CDR2 FYNNEI. V was clipped by 6 bases and J by 4 bases, with 12 bases between them. The CDR3 has 13 amino acids. CDR3 nucleotide sequence: TGTGCCAGCAGGCTGACAGCAACCTATGGCTACACCTTC. Amino acids: CASRLTATYGYTF.

The rearrangement joins TRBV24-1 to TRBJ2-7, with unresolved D. There are 13 residues in the CDR3. The germline V and J ends were trimmed by 5 bases and 0 bases, with 7 bases remaining between them. CDR1 and CDR2 (germline): KGHDR, SFDVKD. This chain's CDR3 is CATSGGASYEQYF. The DNA for the CDR3 is TGTGCCACCAGTGGAGGAGCCTCCTACGAGCAGTACTTC.

This clone was detected ten times or more. V is TRBV28 and J is TRBJ2-1, with D tentatively TRBD1 (6 bases). This CDR3 spans 15 amino acids. Looked up from germline, CDR1 is MDHEN and CDR2 is SYDVKM. Trimming left V 7 bases short and J 4 bases short, with 17 bases between. CDR3: CASTPPQGTYNEQFF. CDR3 DNA sequence: TGTGCCAGCACACCGCCCCAGGGGACGTACAATGAGCAGTTCTTC.

V and J are TRBV7-2 and TRBJ2-3, with D possibly matching TRBD1 (6 bases). CDR3 length equals 15 residues. The V and J ends lost 5 bases and 2 bases respectively, with 14 bases between them. Per the germline V gene, CDR1 is SGHTA and CDR2 is FQGNSA. CDR3 in amino acids: CASSDRTVHTDTQYF. For the CDR3, the DNA is TGTGCCAGCAGCGATCGGACAGTCCACACAGATACGCAGTATTTT. The variable domain in full, with the rest retrieved from reference TRBV7-2 and TRBJ2-3, is GAGVSQSPSNKVTEKGKDVELRCDPISGHTALYWYRQSLGQGLEFLIYFQGNSAPDKSGLPSDRFSAERTGGSVSTLTIQRTQQEDSAVYLCASSDRTVHTDTQYFGPGTRLTVL.

The chain joins TRBV19 to TRBJ2-3; D is possibly TRBD2 (6 bases). V gave up 3 bases and J gave up 2 bases, with 15 bases separating them. This CDR3 region has 16 residues. The germline gives CDR1 LNHDA, CDR2 SQIVND (reference sequence). The CDR3 sequence: CASSIGGYGFTDTQYF. CDR3 coding DNA: TGTGCCAGTAGTATTGGGGGGTATGGGTTCACAGATACGCAGTATTTT.

The CDR3 DNA follows: TGTGCCTGCCACAAGAACACCGGGGAGCTGTTTTTT. Translating gives CACHKNTGELFF. The rearrangement uses TRBV30 and TRBJ2-2; the D is unclear. Germline V CDR1 and CDR2: GTSNPN, SVGIG (reference sequence). The CDR3 consists of 12 residues. Trimming shortened V by 6 bases and J by 1 base, and 6 bases separated the two germline ends.

The rearrangement joins TRBV10-3 to TRBJ2-5; TRBD1 agrees at 11 bases. The trim removed 3 bases at V and 1 base at J, leaving 4 bases unmatched. From germline, CDR1 is ENHRY and CDR2 SYGVKD. This CDR3 spans 16 amino acids. The CDR3 DNA is TGTGCCATCAGTGAAGGGACAGGGGGGACCCAAGAGACCCAGTACTTC. This codes for CAISEGTGGTQETQYF.

This clone was found once. The chain recombines TRBV15 with TRBJ2-5; D perhaps matches TRBD1 (5 bases). The CDR3 has 19 amino acids. Germline-derived CDR1 and CDR2 are LNHNV and YYDKDF (reference sequence). Trimming took 0 bases from V and 4 from J, leaving 24 bases between them. CDR3 in amino acids: CATSRDVLPTVDNPETQYF. CDR3 DNA sequence: TGTGCCACCAGCAGAGATGTTCTTCCGACAGTCGACAATCCAGAGACCCAGTACTTC.

This clone was seen once. The chain recombines TRBV6-5 with TRBJ2-3, with D unresolved. The V end was cut by 0 bases, the J end by 8 bases, with 3 bases between. The germline V gene has CDR1 MNHEY and CDR2 SVGAGI. This CDR3 contains 11 residues. This CDR3 is CASSYSSTQYF. The CDR3 nucleotides read TGTGCCAGCAGTTACTCGAGTACGCAGTATTTT.

This sequence joins TRBV19 and TRBJ2-6; D might be TRBD1 (6 bases). Trimming removed 3 bases at V and 2 bases at J, with 8 bases between. Germline CDR1 and CDR2: LNHDA and SQIVND (reference sequence). This CDR3 contains 15 residues. CDR3 loop: CASSIGGAGANVLTF. The CDR3 DNA sequence: TGTGCCAGTAGTATTGGGGGCGCTGGGGCCAACGTCCTGACTTTC.

V and J are TRBV7-3 and TRBJ2-3; 8 nucleotides line up with TRBD2. V was pared by 4 bases and J by 0 bases, with 0 bases of the junction left unmatched. CDR1 is SGHTA and CDR2 is FQGTGA in the germline V gene. This CDR3 is 14 amino acids long. The CDR3 DNA sequence: TGTGCCAGCAGCTCTAGCGGGAGCACAGATACGCAGTATTTT. Translation gives CASSSSGSTDTQYF. Drawing the rest from reference TRBV7-3 and TRBJ2-3, the complete variable domain is GAGVSQTPSNKVTEKGKYVELRCDPISGHTALYWYRQSLGQGPEFLIYFQGTGAADDSGLPNDRFFAVRPEGSVSTLKIQRTERGDSAVYLCASSSSGSTDTQYFGPGTRLTVL.

This chain uses TRBV5-1 with TRBJ2-2; D uncertain. This CDR3 region has 13 residues. Germline V gives CDR1 SGHRS, CDR2 YFSETQ. The V end lost 10 bases, the J end lost 6 bases, and 16 bases lay between the germline ends. CDR3 sequence reads: CASVHSGAGELFF. Written as DNA, the CDR3 is TGCGCCTCGGTTCACTCGGGTGCCGGGGAGCTGTTTTTT.

The V gene is TRBV28, the J gene TRBJ2-2, with D tentatively TRBD1 (6 bases). The CDR3 sequence is 13 residues long. V lost 6 bases and J lost 6, with 11 bases in between. Germline CDR1 reads MDHEN; CDR2 reads SYDVKM. The CDR3: CASRAGVSGELFF. The CDR3 region has the DNA TGTGCCAGCAGGGCAGGGGTGTCCGGGGAGCTGTTTTTT.

The count of this clone is one. CDR3 sequence reads: CASSQGQGALSEQYF. The CDR3 nucleotides are TGCGCCAGCAGCCAAGGACAGGGGGCCTTATCTGAGCAGTACTTC. The chain employs TRBV4-1 and TRBJ2-7, with TRBD1 identical over 10 bases. The CDR3 extends over 15 amino acids. Per the germline V gene, CDR1 is MGHRA and CDR2 is YSYEKL. With V trimmed by 1 base and J by 7 bases, 7 bases remained unmatched.

The chain links TRBV9 to TRBJ1-1; D perhaps matches TRBD1 (5 bases). CDR1 SGDLS and CDR2 YYNGEE come from the germline V gene. V lost 2 bases and J lost 1, with 12 bases in between. The CDR3 has 15 amino acids. The CDR3 DNA follows: TGTGCCAGCAGCGTTATGACCGGGGGGAACACTGAAGCTTTCTTT. The encoded protein is CASSVMTGGNTEAFF. Variable domain in full (rest from reference TRBV9 and TRBJ1-1): DSGVTQTPKHLITATGQRVTLRCSPRSGDLSVYWYQQSLDQGLQFLIQYYNGEERAKGNILERFSAQQFPDLHSELNLSSLELGDSALYFCASSVMTGGNTEAFFGQGTRLTVV.